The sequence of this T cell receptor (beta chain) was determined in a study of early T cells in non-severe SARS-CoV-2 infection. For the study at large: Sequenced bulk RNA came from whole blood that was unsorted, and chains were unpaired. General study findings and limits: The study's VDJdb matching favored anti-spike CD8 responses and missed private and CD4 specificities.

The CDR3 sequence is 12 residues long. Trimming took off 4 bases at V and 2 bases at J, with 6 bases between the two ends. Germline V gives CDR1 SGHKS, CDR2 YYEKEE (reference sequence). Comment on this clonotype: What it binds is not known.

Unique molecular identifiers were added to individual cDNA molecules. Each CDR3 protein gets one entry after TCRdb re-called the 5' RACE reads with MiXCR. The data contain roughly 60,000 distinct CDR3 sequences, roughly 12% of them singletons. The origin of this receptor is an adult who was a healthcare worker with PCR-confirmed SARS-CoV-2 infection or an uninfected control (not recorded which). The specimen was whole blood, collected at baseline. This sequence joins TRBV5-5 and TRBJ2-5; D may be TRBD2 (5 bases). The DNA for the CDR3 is TGTGCCAGCAGCCAGCGGCAAGAGACCCAGTACTTC. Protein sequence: CASSQRQETQYF.